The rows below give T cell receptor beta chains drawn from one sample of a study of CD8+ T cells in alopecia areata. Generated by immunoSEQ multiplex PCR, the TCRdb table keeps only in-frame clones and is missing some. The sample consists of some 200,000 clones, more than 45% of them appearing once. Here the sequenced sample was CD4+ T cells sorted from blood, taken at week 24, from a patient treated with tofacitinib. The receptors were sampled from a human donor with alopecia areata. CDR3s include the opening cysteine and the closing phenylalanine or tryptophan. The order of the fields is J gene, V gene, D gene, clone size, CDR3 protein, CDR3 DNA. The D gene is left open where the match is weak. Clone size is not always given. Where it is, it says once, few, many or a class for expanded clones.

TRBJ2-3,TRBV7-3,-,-,CASSRTGLRTDTQYF,TGTGCCAGCAGCCGAACGGGACTCCGCACAGATACGCAGTATTTT
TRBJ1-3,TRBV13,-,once,CASSLTLQDTIYF,TGTGCCAGCAGCTTAACACTGCAGGACACCATATATTTT
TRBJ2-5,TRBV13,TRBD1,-,CASLGQGPKETQYF,TGTGCCAGCTTGGGACAGGGTCCCAAAGAGACCCAGTACTTC
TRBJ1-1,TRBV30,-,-,CAWSGTVNTEAFF,TGTGCCTGGAGTGGGACAGTGAACACTGAAGCTTTCTTT
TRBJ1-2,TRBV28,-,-,CASSAPAGWNYGYTF,TGTGCCAGCAGTGCCCCCGCAGGGTGGAACTATGGCTACACCTTC
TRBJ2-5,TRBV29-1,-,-,CSVEQLTKETQYF,TGCAGCGTTGAACAATTGACCAAGGAGACCCAGTACTTC
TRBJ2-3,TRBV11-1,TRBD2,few,CASSPRTSGTDTQYF,TGTGCCAGCAGCCCACGGACTAGCGGCACAGATACGCAGTATTTT
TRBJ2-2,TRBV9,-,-,CASSVDGRRNTGELFF,TGTGCCAGCAGCGTAGACGGCAGAAGGAACACCGGGGAGCTGTTTTTT
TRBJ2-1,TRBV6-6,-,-,CASSPGQNEQFF,TGTGCCAGCAGCCCCGGTCAAAATGAGCAGTTCTTC
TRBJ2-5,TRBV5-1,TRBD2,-,CASSLGSGGGETQYF,TGCGCCAGCAGCTTGGGTAGCGGGGGCGGAGAGACCCAGTACTTC
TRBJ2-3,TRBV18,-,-,CASSPPLADPGDTQYF,TGTGCCAGCTCACCACCCTTAGCGGACCCAGGGGATACGCAGTATTTT
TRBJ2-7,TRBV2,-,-,CASSGDGLYEQYF,TGTGCCAGCAGTGGGGACGGACTCTACGAGCAGTACTTC
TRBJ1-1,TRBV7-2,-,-,CASIAWVNTEAFF,TGTGCCAGCATCGCATGGGTTAACACTGAAGCTTTCTTT
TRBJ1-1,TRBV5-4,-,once,CASSLESGGNTEAFF,TGTGCCAGCAGCTTGGAGTCAGGAGGGAACACTGAAGCTTTCTTT
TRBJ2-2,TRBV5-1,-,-,CASSLEGAGELFF,TGCGCCAGCAGCTTGGAGGGGGCCGGGGAGCTGTTTTTT
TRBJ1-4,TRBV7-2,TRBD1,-,CASSRTGLTNEKLFF,TGTGCCAGCAGCCGGACAGGGCTGACTAATGAAAAACTGTTTTTT
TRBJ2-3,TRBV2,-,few,CASSELSADTQYF,TGTGCCAGCAGTGAACTGAGTGCAGATACGCAGTATTTT
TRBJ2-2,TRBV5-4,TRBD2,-,CASSLGGGRSETGELFF,TGTGCCAGCAGCTTGGGTGGCGGGAGGTCGGAAACCGGGGAGCTGTTTTTT
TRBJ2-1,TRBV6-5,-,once,CASSPVSLLNEQFF,TGTGCCAGCAGTCCCGTCAGTTTGCTCAATGAGCAGTTCTTC
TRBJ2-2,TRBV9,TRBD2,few,CASSRESGGELFF,TGTGCCAGCTCGCGGGAGAGTGGCGGGGAGCTGTTTTTT
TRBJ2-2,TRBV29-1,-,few,CSVHSTGELFF,TGCAGCGTTCACTCGACCGGGGAGCTGTTTTTT
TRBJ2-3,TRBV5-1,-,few,CASNPGWGSADTQYF,TGCGCCAGCAACCCAGGGTGGGGTTCGGCAGATACGCAGTATTTT